This is a list of T cell receptor beta chains from one sample in a study of shared clonotypes between healthy human individuals. TCRdb's table, derived via immunoSEQ multiplex PCR, lists solely in-frame clones and lacks some. This table holds roughly 2.6 million clones, about 92% found once. The sequencing input was naive CD4+ T cells sorted from blood. The receptors stem from a man between 18 and 29 years old in good health. Each CDR3 is given with its conserved first and last residue. A D gene is named only where the DNA matches it firmly.

d_call	v_call	j_call	cdr3_aa	cdr3_nt
TRBD1	TRBV28	TRBJ1-6	CASSFPQGQGNSPLHF	TGTGCCAGCAGTTTCCCCCAGGGACAGGGTAATTCACCCCTCCACTTT
-	TRBV5-1	TRBJ2-3	CASSLGVLSTDTQYF	TGCGCCAGCAGCTTGGGGGTCCTAAGCACAGATACGCAGTATTTT
-	TRBV19	TRBJ1-1	CATSREGDTEAFF	TGTGCCACATCGAGGGAAGGGGACACTGAAGCTTTCTTT
-	TRBV19	TRBJ2-5	CASSTRVGETQYF	TGTGCCAGTAGTACAAGGGTCGGAGAGACCCAGTACTTC
TRBD1	TRBV5-1	TRBJ2-7	CASSPAPGQSSYEQYF	TGCGCCAGCAGCCCCGCGCCGGGACAGAGCTCCTACGAGCAGTACTTC
-	TRBV18	TRBJ2-2	CASSPSSQADTGELFF	TGTGCCAGCTCACCGTCGTCACAGGCCGACACCGGGGAGCTGTTTTTT
TRBD1	TRBV4-2	TRBJ2-5	CASSQRTGVGQETQYF	TGTGCCAGCAGCCAAAGGACAGGGGTAGGCCAAGAGACCCAGTACTTC
-	TRBV5-4	TRBJ2-7	CASSGGTAEQYF	TGTGCCAGCAGCGGCGGGACAGCCGAGCAGTACTTC
-	TRBV11-1	TRBJ2-7	CASSLDRLSYEQYF	TGTGCCAGCAGCCTAGACAGGTTATCCTACGAGCAGTACTTC
TRBD1	TRBV9	TRBJ1-2	CASSSPAGGYYGYTF	TGTGCCAGCAGCTCCCCGGCAGGGGGCTACTATGGCTACACCTTC
TRBD2	TRBV4-1	TRBJ2-7	CASRDTKTSGVDEQYF	TGCGCCAGCAGGGATACAAAGACTAGCGGGGTTGACGAGCAGTACTTC
TRBD2	TRBV4-1	TRBJ2-5	CASSQDLVAGWKTQYF	TGCGCCAGCAGCCAAGATCTTGTAGCGGGGTGGAAGACCCAGTACTTC
-	TRBV29-1	TRBJ1-3	CSVVSGNTIYF	TGCAGCGTTGTCTCTGGAAACACCATATATTTT
-	TRBV6-1	TRBJ2-7	CASSDQGSPSYEQYF	TGTGCCAGCAGTGACCAGGGGTCCCCCTCCTACGAGCAGTACTTC
TRBD2	TRBV7-3	TRBJ2-1	CASSSTRLAEQFF	TGTGCCAGCAGCTCCACGCGACTAGCCGAGCAGTTCTTC
-	TRBV10-3	TRBJ2-7	CAISAGRGTYEQYF	TGTGCCATCAGTGCCGGGCGGGGAACCTACGAGCAGTACTTC
TRBD1	TRBV10-3	TRBJ2-5	CAISQGQGVETQYF	TGTGCCATCAGCCAGGGACAGGGGGTAGAGACCCAGTACTTC
-	TRBV20-1	TRBJ2-5	CSAFPQETQYF	TGCAGTGCTTTCCCCCAAGAGACCCAGTACTTC
TRBD1	TRBV25-1	TRBJ1-4	CASSNSPGQGGEKLFF	TGTGCCAGCAGTAACTCCCCGGGACAGGGAGGTGAAAAACTGTTTTTT
-	TRBV6-1	TRBJ2-1	CASSENRNGGGEQFF	TGTGCCAGCAGTGAAAATCGTAATGGGGGAGGTGAGCAGTTCTTC
TRBD2	TRBV6-6	TRBJ2-7	CASKQPGLVYEQYF	TGTGCCAGCAAACAACCGGGACTAGTATACGAGCAGTACTTC
TRBD2	TRBV18	TRBJ2-3	CASSPLSGGGAGDTQYF	TGTGCCAGCTCACCTCTTTCCGGCGGGGGGGCTGGAGATACGCAGTATTTT
-	TRBV7-3	TRBJ2-3	CASSLGSPSTDTQYF	TGTGCCAGCAGCTTAGGAAGCCCTAGCACAGATACGCAGTATTTT
-	TRBV28	TRBJ1-1	CASSSDTEAFF	TGTGCCAGCAGTTCGGACACTGAAGCTTTCTTT
TRBD1	TRBV2	TRBJ2-1	CASSRTGSEQFF	TGTGCCAGCAGCCGGACAGGGAGTGAGCAGTTCTTC
TRBD1	TRBV28	TRBJ2-7	CASSFRQGAVSYEQYF	TGTGCCAGCAGTTTTAGACAGGGGGCGGTATCCTACGAGCAGTACTTC
TRBD1	TRBV18	TRBJ1-1	CASSPQGQGRAEAFF	TGTGCCAGCTCACCGCAGGGACAGGGGCGCGCTGAAGCTTTCTTT
TRBD1	TRBV27	TRBJ2-7	CASTTWTGNEQYF	TGTGCCAGCACCACCTGGACAGGGAACGAGCAGTACTTC